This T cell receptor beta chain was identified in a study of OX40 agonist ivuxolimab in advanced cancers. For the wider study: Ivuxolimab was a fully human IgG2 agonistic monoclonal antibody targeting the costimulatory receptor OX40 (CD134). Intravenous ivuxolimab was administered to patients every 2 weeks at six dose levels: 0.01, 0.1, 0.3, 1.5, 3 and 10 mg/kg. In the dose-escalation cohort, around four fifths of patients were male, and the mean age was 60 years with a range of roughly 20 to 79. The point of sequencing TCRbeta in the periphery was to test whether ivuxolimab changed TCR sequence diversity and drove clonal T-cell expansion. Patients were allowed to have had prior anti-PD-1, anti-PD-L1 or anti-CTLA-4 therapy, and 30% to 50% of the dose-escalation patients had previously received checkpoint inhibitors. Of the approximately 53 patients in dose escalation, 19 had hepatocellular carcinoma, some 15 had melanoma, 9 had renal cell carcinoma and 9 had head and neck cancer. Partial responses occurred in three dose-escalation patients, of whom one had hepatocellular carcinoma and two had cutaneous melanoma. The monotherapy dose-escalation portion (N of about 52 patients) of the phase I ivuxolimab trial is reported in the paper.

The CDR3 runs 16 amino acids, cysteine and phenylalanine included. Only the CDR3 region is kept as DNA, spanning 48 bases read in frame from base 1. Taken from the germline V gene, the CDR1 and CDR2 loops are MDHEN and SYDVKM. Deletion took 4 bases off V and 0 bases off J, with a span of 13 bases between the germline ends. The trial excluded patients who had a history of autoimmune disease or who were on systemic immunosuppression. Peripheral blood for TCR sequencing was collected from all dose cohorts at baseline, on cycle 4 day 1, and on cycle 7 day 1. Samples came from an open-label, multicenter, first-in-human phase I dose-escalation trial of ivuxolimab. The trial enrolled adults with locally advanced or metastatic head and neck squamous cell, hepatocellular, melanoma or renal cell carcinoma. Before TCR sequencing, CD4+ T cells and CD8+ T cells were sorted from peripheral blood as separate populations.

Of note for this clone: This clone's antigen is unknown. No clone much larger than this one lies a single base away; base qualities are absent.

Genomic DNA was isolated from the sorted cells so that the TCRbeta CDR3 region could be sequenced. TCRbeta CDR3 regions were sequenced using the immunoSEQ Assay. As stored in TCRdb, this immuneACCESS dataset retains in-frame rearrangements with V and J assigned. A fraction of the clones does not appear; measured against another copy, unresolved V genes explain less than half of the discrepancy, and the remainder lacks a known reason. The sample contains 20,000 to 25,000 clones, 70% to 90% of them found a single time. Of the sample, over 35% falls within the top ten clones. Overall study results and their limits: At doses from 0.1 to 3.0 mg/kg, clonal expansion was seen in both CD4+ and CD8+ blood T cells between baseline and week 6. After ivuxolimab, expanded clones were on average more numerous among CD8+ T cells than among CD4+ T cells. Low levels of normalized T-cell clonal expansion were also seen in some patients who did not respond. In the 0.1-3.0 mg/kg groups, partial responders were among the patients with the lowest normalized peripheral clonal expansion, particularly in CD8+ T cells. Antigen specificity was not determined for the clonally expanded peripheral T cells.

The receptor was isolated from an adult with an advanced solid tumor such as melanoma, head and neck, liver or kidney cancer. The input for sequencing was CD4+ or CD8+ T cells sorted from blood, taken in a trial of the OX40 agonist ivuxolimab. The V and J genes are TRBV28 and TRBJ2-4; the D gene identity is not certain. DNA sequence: TGTGCCAGCAGTTCCGTCTCCATTCGAGCCAAAAACATTCAGTACTTC. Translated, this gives CASSSVSIRAKNIQYF.